This TCR beta chain emerged from a study of shared T cell receptors in the human thymus. Germline assignment: CDR1 LNHNV and CDR2 YYDKDF (reference sequence). V dropped 0 bases and J dropped 7; count of bases not matched to a gene: 6. The CDR3 runs to 14 residues. The protocol was immunoSEQ multiplex PCR, while the TCRdb copy is restricted to in-frame clones and leaves out a portion. The table includes about 400,000 clones, roughly 94% detected once. The gene calls are TRBV15 and TRBJ2-7, with 7 nucleotides matching TRBD1. This clonotype was obtained from a human donor. The sample was thymocytes. The chain's CDR3 is CATSREDRSREQYF. The CDR3 coding sequence is TGTGCCACCAGCAGAGAGGACAGGTCTAGAGAGCAGTACTTC.